The 22 T cell receptor beta chains below come from one sample, sequenced in a study of blood T cell repertoires in COVID-19. Profiled with immunoSEQ multiplex PCR; TCRdb holds only in-frame clones, not every one. The data hold 200,000 to 300,000 clones, with roughly 83% observed a single time. The sequencing input was peripheral blood. The receptors were gathered from a woman of 80 years or more with acute or convalescent COVID-19.

The chain uses TRBV2 and TRBJ2-5; TRBD1 agrees at 8 bases. The CDR3 extends over 14 amino acids. V dropped 7 bases and J dropped 5; count of bases not matched to a gene: 9. Per germline, CDR1 SNHLY and CDR2 FYNNEI. This chain's CDR3 is CASKRAGGTETQYF. CDR3 bases: TGTGCCAGCAAGCGGGCAGGGGGCACGGAGACCCAGTACTTC.

The chain employs TRBV7-6 and TRBJ1-3; weak D call: TRBD1 (5 bases). The V gene's germline CDR1 is SGHVS and CDR2 FNYEAQ. The CDR3 length is 15 residues. V lost 4 bases and J lost 0, with 10 bases in between. In nucleotides, the CDR3 is TGTGCCAGCAGCTCAAGACAGACCTCTGGAAACACCATATATTTT. Its protein is CASSSRQTSGNTIYF.

This clone was observed once. In nucleotides, the CDR3 is TGCAGCGTTGAAAAGGGGGCCTCCAGGACAGATACGCAGTATTTT. Translated, it gives CSVEKGASRTDTQYF. The chain uses TRBV29-1 and TRBJ2-3; 7 nucleotides agree with TRBD1. Germline-derived CDR1 and CDR2 are SQVTM and ANQGSEA. Trimming took 2 bases from V and 3 from J; bases not matched to a gene: 8. The CDR3 consists of 15 residues.

Only one count was recorded for this clone. The chain links TRBV28 to TRBJ2-2; 7 bases fit TRBD1. V shed 4 bases, J shed 0 bases, and the junction held 11 bases outside the gene matches. The CDR3 runs to 18 residues. CDR1 and CDR2 (germline): MDHEN, SYDVKM. CDR3 bases: TGTGCCAGCAGTTCCCCTGTAGGGGGCCGCGCGAACACCGGGGAGCTGTTTTTT. This encodes CASSSPVGGRANTGELFF.

The chain recombines TRBV7-3 with TRBJ1-1; 7 bases map to TRBD1. In germline, CDR1 is SGHTA, CDR2 FQGTGA. This CDR3 is built from 16 residues. V gave up 2 bases and J gave up 8 bases; unmatched junction bases: 14. The CDR3 region is CASSLEGLTGPEEAFF. The DNA of the CDR3 is TGTGCCAGCAGCTTAGAAGGGTTGACAGGGCCTGAAGAAGCTTTCTTT.

The rearrangement links TRBV11-3 to TRBJ2-1; 9 nucleotides line up with TRBD2. The length of the CDR3 is 13 residues. CDR1 is SGHNT, CDR2 YENEEA, per germline. V dropped 4 bases and J dropped 6; count of bases not matched to a gene: 1. The CDR3 nucleotides are TGTGCCAGCAGCTCGCGGGGGGGCAATGAGCAGTTCTTC. It translates to CASSSRGGNEQFF.

J is TRBJ2-7 and V is TRBV18, with TRBD2 matching 10 bases. V was clipped by 0 bases and J by 7 bases; unmatched bases: 9. This CDR3 comprises 16 residues. Germline loops: CDR1 KGHSH, CDR2 LQKENI. CDR3 in amino acids: CASSPPQAGGQGEQYF. For the CDR3, the DNA is TGTGCCAGCTCACCACCTCAAGCGGGGGGGCAGGGTGAGCAGTACTTC.

V is TRBV23-1 and J is TRBJ1-1, with 8 bases aligning to TRBD1. TRBV23-1 is identified as an open reading frame with a role that is uncertain. The V gene end was trimmed by 5 bases and the J gene end by 1 base; junction bases not matched to a gene: 6. The CDR3 loop spans 15 amino acids. The CDR3 loop is CASSTTGDRNTEAFF. CDR3 DNA: TGCGCCAGCAGTACGACAGGGGACAGGAACACTGAAGCTTTCTTT.

V usage is TRBV5-1 and J usage is TRBJ1-6, with TRBD1 matching 8 bases. The CDR3 has 15 amino acids. J gave up 6 bases and V 3 bases, and 5 bases lay outside the gene matches. Germline V gene sequence: CDR1 SGHRS, CDR2 YFSETQ. CDR3 bases: TGCGCCAGCAGCTCCCAAGGACAGGGTAATTCACCCCTCCACTTT. Encoded protein: CASSSQGQGNSPLHF.

The V and J genes are TRBV2 and TRBJ2-2; weak D call: TRBD1 (5 bases). V was cut by 6 bases and J by 8 bases, with 13 bases left in between. There are 13 residues in the CDR3. Per germline, CDR1 SNHLY and CDR2 FYNNEI. This CDR3 is CASRPTAVGELFF. The CDR3 nucleotides read TGTGCCAGCAGGCCGACAGCTGTAGGGGAGCTGTTTTTT.

This clone has at least ten counts. The chain recombines TRBV4-1 with TRBJ1-4; 7 positions match TRBD1. The CDR3 extends over 15 amino acids. Germline V gene lookup returns CDR1 MGHRA and CDR2 YSYEKL. Losses at the gene ends were 2 bases for V and 8 bases for J; bases not matched to a gene: 8. CDR3 residues: CASSQKGADNEKLFF. The CDR3 coding sequence is TGCGCCAGCAGCCAAAAGGGGGCCGACAACGAAAAACTGTTTTTT.

V usage is TRBV3-1 (or the pseudogene TRBV3-2) and J usage is TRBJ1-5, with 7 bases that match TRBD1. Germline V CDR1 and CDR2: LGHDT, YNNKEL (reference sequence). This CDR3 is built from 14 residues. With V trimmed by 4 bases and J by 5 bases, 5 bases remained unmatched. As DNA, the CDR3 is TGTGCCAGCAGCCTAAGGACAGGTTATCAGCCCCAGCATTTT. Translating it yields CASSLRTGYQPQHF.

J is TRBJ1-6 and V is TRBV6-4; TRBD1 matches at 8 bases. Trimming removed 5 bases from V and 7 bases from J; junction bases left unmatched: 4. CDR3 length: 14 residues. CDR1 MRHNA and CDR2 SNTAGT come from the germline V gene. This chain's CDR3 is CASSTDRANSPLHF. The DNA for the CDR3 is TGTGCCAGCAGTACGGACAGGGCCAATTCACCCCTCCACTTT.

This clone came up once. This chain links TRBV21-1 with TRBJ1-6; TRBD1 is the table's D call and was not checked against the DNA. TRBV21-1 is marked as a pseudogene. The CDR3 is 21 amino acids. Here the CDR3 reads CASSTISITYTGTGGSSPLHF. As DNA, the CDR3 is TGTGCCAGCAGCACGATTTCCATAACGTATACGGGGACAGGGGGCAGTTCACCCCTCCACTTT.

This clone has a handful of counts. The chain employs TRBV9 and TRBJ1-6; D not certain. The germline CDR1 and CDR2 sequences are SGDLS and YYNGEE. There are 15 residues in the CDR3. The V gene lost 0 bases and the J gene lost 10 bases, with 14 bases spanning the gap. The CDR3 nucleotides are TGTGCCAGCAGCGTAGAGGGCGGGGTGGGATCACCCCTCCACTTT. It yields the protein CASSVEGGVGSPLHF.

The gene calls are TRBV4-1 and TRBJ2-1, with 9 bases identical to TRBD2. Germline V lookup: CDR1 MGHRA, CDR2 YSYEKL. This CDR3 is 16 amino acids long. After removal of 4 bases from V and 0 bases from J, the junction contained 4 bases not matched to a gene. CDR3 sequence reads: CASSLHSGSSYNEQFF. Here the CDR3 DNA reads TGCGCCAGCAGCCTACATAGCGGGAGCTCCTACAATGAGCAGTTCTTC.

This chain uses TRBV6-5 with TRBJ1-1; 9 nucleotides align to TRBD1. V lost 10 bases, J lost 6 bases, and 3 bases stayed unmatched. In germline, CDR1 is MNHEY, CDR2 SVGAGI. CDR3 length: 11 residues. The CDR3 sequence is CATDRGAEAFF. CDR3 DNA sequence: TGTGCCACGGACAGGGGAGCTGAAGCTTTCTTT.

The chain combines TRBV11-2 with TRBJ2-7; TRBD1 matches at 8 bases. Germline V CDR1 and CDR2: SGHAT, FQNNGV. V lost 0 bases to trimming and J lost 5 bases; unmatched junction nucleotides: 6. This CDR3 comprises 15 residues. This CDR3 reads CASSLDHGTGHEQYF. CDR3 in DNA: TGTGCCAGCAGCTTAGATCATGGGACAGGACACGAGCAGTACTTC.

This clone was seen a handful of times. The chain combines TRBV27 with TRBJ1-1; 10 nucleotides agree with TRBD1. Germline lookup yields CDR1 MNHEY and CDR2 SMNVEV (reference sequence). The trim removed 5 bases at V and 3 bases at J, leaving 6 bases unmatched. The CDR3 runs 15 residues. The chain's CDR3 is CASSTMTGGDTEAFF. The CDR3 DNA reads TGTGCCAGCAGTACTATGACAGGGGGCGACACTGAAGCTTTCTTT.

This clone was seen repeatedly, ten times or more. The chain is built from TRBV28 and TRBJ2-5, with D tentatively TRBD2 (6 bases). The CDR3 runs to 13 residues. The V end lost 8 bases, the J end lost 5 bases, and 15 bases lay between the germline ends. The germline V gene has CDR1 MDHEN and CDR2 SYDVKM. The CDR3 loop reads CASGDQLAETQYF. The CDR3 DNA reads as TGTGCCAGCGGGGATCAGCTAGCGGAGACCCAGTACTTC.

The chain has TRBV10-3 and TRBJ2-7; 9 nucleotides line up with TRBD1. The germline V gene has CDR1 ENHRY and CDR2 SYGVKD. V shed 6 bases and J 0 bases; nucleotides not matched to a gene: 3. The length of the CDR3 is 14 residues. The CDR3 protein is CAIRTGGNSYEQYF. The DNA of the CDR3 is TGTGCCATCAGGACAGGGGGGAACTCCTACGAGCAGTACTTC.

The V gene is TRBV28, the J gene TRBJ1-2; TRBD1 matches at 10 bases. This CDR3 region has 13 residues. The germline CDR1 and CDR2 sequences are MDHEN and SYDVKM. V dropped 7 bases and J dropped 6; count of bases not matched to a gene: 5. DNA of the CDR3: TGTGCCAGCAAGGTCGGACAGGGGGATGGCTACACCTTC. Protein: CASKVGQGDGYTF.